This TCR beta chain was identified in a study of shared clonotypes between healthy human individuals. Overall study findings and caveats: Among four donors, approximately 4.6% of naive CD4 clonotypes were found in common.

Trimming cost V 2 bases and J 8 bases; bases outside gene matches: 6. In germline, CDR1 is KGHSH, CDR2 LQKENI. The CDR3 covers 15 residues. This clone was picked up one time. Its matching antigen is unknown. Donors included only healthy HIV-negative adults lacking recent acute infections or vaccinations. An assay was performed, and its level was deep. Measured with immunoSEQ multiplex PCR; TCRdb has only the in-frame clones, and not every one. The sample lists 2,500,000 or so clones; approximately 92% were seen once. Sequences were obtained from naive CD4+ T cells sorted from blood. Noted subset: CD45RA+ positively selected. The source is a man aged 18 to 29 in good health. The chain recombines TRBV18 with TRBJ2-1; 10 nucleotides match TRBD2. This CDR3 is CASSPLPSGSYEQFF. CDR3 coding DNA: TGTGCCAGCTCACCATTGCCTAGCGGGAGTTATGAGCAGTTCTTC.